This TCR beta chain comes out of a study of vaccination effects on CD4 cells after COVID-19. Details on this clone: Antigen specificity is unknown.

ViraFEST used viral peptide pools to expand antigen-specific CD4+ T cells before sequencing. The culture ran for around nine days before CD4+ T cells were isolated. Among the vaccine recipients, none had a prior SARS-CoV-2 infection, and nucleocapsid antibodies were negative. This CDR3 has 17 residues. Germline trimming cut 4 bases from V and 4 bases from J; bases unmatched to any gene: 10. CDR1 and CDR2 (germline): LNHDA, SQIVND (reference sequence). This table comes from immunoSEQ multiplex PCR, and its TCRdb copy is limited to in-frame clones, with some not included. The profile shows over 55,000 clones, about 71% of them singletons.

The rearrangement links TRBV19 to TRBJ2-3, with 11 bases lining up with TRBD2. The TCR was taken from a human donor who received a COVID-19 vaccine. The material was CD4+ T cells from PBMCs cultured with HCoV-OC43 spike peptides, obtained before COVID-19 vaccination. Indicated subset: HCoV-OC43 spike overlapping peptide pool stimulation. For the CDR3, the DNA is TGTGCCAGTAGTAAACGGACTAGCGGGTTCGATGCAGATACGCAGTATTTT. Amino acids: CASSKRTSGFDADTQYF.